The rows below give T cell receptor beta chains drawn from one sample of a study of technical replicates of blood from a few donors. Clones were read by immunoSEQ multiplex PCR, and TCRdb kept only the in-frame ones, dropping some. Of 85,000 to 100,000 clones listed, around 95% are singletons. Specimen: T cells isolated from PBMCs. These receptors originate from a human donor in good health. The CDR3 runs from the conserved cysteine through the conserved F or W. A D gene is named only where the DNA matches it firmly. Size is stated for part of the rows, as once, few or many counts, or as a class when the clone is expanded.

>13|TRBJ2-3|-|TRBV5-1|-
CASSLAYADTQYF
TGCGCCAGCAGCTTGGCCTACGCTGATACGCAGTATTTT
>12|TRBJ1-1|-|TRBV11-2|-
CASSLEGARTFF
TGTGCCAGCAGCTTAGAGGGGGCGCGAACTTTCTTT
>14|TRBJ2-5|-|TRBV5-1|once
CASSLGEARETQYF
TGCGCCAGCAGCTTGGGTGAGGCTCGGGAGACCCAGTACTTC
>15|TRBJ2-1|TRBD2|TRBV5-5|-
CASSGEGSSYNEQFF
TGTGCCAGCAGCGGGGAGGGGAGCTCCTACAATGAGCAGTTCTTC
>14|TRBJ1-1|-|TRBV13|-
CASSSTDLNTEAFF
TGTGCCAGCAGCTCGACAGACTTGAACACTGAAGCTTTCTTT
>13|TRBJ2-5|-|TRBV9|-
CASSRPNQETQYF
TGTGCCAGCTCGCGGCCAAACCAAGAGACCCAGTACTTC
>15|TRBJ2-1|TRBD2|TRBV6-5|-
CASTQRLAGDLEQFF
TGTGCCAGCACCCAGAGACTAGCGGGGGATCTAGAGCAGTTCTTC
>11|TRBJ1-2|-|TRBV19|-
CASQQGHGYTF
TGTGCCAGCCAACAGGGTCATGGCTACACCTTC
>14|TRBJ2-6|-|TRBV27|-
CASSLSGGANVLTF
TGTGCCAGCAGTTTATCGGGCGGGGCCAACGTCCTGACTTTC
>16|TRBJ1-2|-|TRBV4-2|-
CASSQDQREINYGYTF
TGTGCCAGCAGCCAAGATCAGAGGGAGATCAACTATGGCTACACCTTC
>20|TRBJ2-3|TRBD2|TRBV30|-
CAWSGIRRGGSGLARDTQYF
TGTGCCTGGAGTGGAATACGGAGGGGGGGGTCGGGACTAGCGAGAGATACGCAGTATTTT
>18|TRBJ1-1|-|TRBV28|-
CASSLSVGAAIMNTEAFF
TGTGCCAGCAGTTTATCGGTGGGGGCAGCTATCATGAACACTGAAGCTTTCTTT
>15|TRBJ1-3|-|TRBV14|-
CASSLHRSSGNTIYF
TGTGCCAGCAGCCTCCACAGGAGCTCTGGAAACACCATATATTTT
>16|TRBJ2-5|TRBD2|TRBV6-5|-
CASSYAGLAEQETQYF
TGTGCCAGCAGTTACGCGGGACTAGCGGAACAAGAGACCCAGTACTTC
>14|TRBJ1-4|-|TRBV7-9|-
CASSLNRPDEKLFF
TGTGCCAGCAGCTTAAACAGGCCGGATGAAAAACTGTTTTTT
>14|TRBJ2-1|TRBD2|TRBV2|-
CASGVSGRWSEQFF
TGTGCCAGCGGGGTTAGCGGGAGATGGAGTGAGCAGTTCTTC
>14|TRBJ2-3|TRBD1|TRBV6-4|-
CASSEQGTGDTQYF
TGTGCCAGCAGTGAACAGGGGACGGGGGATACGCAGTATTTT
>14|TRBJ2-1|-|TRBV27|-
CASSLSAGLNEQFF
TGTGCCAGCAGTTTATCGGCGGGGTTAAATGAGCAGTTCTTC
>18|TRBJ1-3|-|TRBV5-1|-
CASSLEYGTAGPGNTIYF
TGCGCCAGCAGCTTGGAGTATGGTACGGCAGGGCCTGGAAACACCATATATTTT
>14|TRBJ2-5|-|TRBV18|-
CASSPSAGGETQYF
TGTGCCAGCTCACCATCAGCGGGTGGGGAGACCCAGTACTTC